The 32 T cell receptor beta chains in this list originate from one sample, sequenced in a study of a mutant IDH1 vaccine in newly diagnosed glioma. Time point indicated: week 35, safety follow-up. The investigators gave 300 ug of mutant IDH1 20-mer peptide in each vaccine dose, together with topical imiquimod. Their antigens remain unidentified. Data came from immunoSEQ multiplex PCR; TCRdb stores just in-frame clones and leaves some out. The sample lists just under 70,000 clones, less than 90% occurring once. Here the sequenced sample was PBMCs, taken from a glioma patient whose treatment included an IDH1 peptide vaccine. The receptors were gathered from a young man with glioma.

V and J are TRBV18 and TRBJ2-4; TRBD2 matches 10 bases. The ends lost 3 bases at V and 3 bases at J; junction bases unmatched: 5. This CDR3 region has 16 residues. Germline V gives CDR1 KGHSH, CDR2 LQKENI. The CDR3 nucleotides are TGTGCCAGCTCACCCCTAGCGGGAGTGGACAAAAACATTCAGTACTTC. It is translated as CASSPLAGVDKNIQYF.

A single count supports this clone. The chain employs TRBV6-6 and TRBJ2-1; TRBD1 matches 9 bases. This CDR3 comprises 13 residues. The junction had 4 bases not matched to a gene; V was cut back by 6 bases and J by 7 bases. CDR1 and CDR2 from the germline V gene are MNHNY and SVGAGI (reference sequence). The CDR3 region has the DNA TGTGCCAGCAGGACCGGACAGGGGAATGAGCAGTTCTTC. Translating it yields CASRTGQGNEQFF.

The chain is built from TRBV11-3 and TRBJ2-2; D may be TRBD2 (6 bases). CDR3 length: 14 amino acids. V dropped 2 bases and J dropped 4 bases, with 8 bases sitting between them. Germline V gene data show CDR1 as SGHNT and CDR2 as YENEEA. The DNA for the CDR3 is TGTGCCAGCAGCTTAACCGGGAGCACCGGGGAGCTGTTTTTT. This gives the protein CASSLTGSTGELFF.

The chain recombines TRBV4-2 with TRBJ1-2; 10 nucleotides agree with TRBD1. This CDR3 has 17 residues. J was trimmed by 5 bases and V by 0 bases; bases with no gene match: 9. Germline CDR1 reads LGHNA; CDR2 reads YNFKEQ. CDR3 region: CASSQEGTGARRYGYTF. CDR3 sequence (DNA): TGTGCCAGCAGCCAAGAAGGGACAGGGGCCCGACGGTATGGCTACACCTTC.

V gene TRBV28 combines with J gene TRBJ1-1; unclear D gene. The germline gives CDR1 MDHEN, CDR2 SYDVKM. This CDR3 is built from 11 residues. V was trimmed by 10 bases and J by 1 base, leaving 7 bases between them. The DNA of the CDR3 is TGTGCCATCAGGTCGAACACTGAAGCTTTCTTT. As protein: CAIRSNTEAFF.

This clone was seen a handful of times. This chain links TRBV7-9 with TRBJ1-1; D may be TRBD1 (5 bases). Germline V gives CDR1 SEHNR, CDR2 FQNEAQ (reference sequence). Trimming stripped 10 bases from V and 5 bases from J, with 23 bases between. The CDR3 totals 15 residues. CDR3 region: CAIGGPGNRGTEAFF. The CDR3 DNA reads TGTGCCATTGGGGGACCCGGGAACCGCGGGACTGAAGCTTTCTTT.

This chain links TRBV7-9 with TRBJ1-3, with TRBD1 matching over 8 bases. There are 12 residues in the CDR3. The V segment lost 8 bases and the J segment 9 bases; nucleotides outside the gene matches: 6. Germline lookup yields CDR1 SEHNR and CDR2 FQNEAQ (reference sequence). The CDR3 region has the DNA TGTGCCAGCGGCAGGGGGCAGACCACCATATATTTT. Translated: CASGRGQTTIYF.

The rearrangement links TRBV7-3 to TRBJ1-2; D gene uncertain. The germline V and J ends were trimmed by 2 bases and 4 bases, with 8 bases remaining between them. The germline V gene has CDR1 SGHTA and CDR2 FQGTGA. CDR3 length equals 13 residues. The CDR3 protein is CASSLVAGYGYTF. The CDR3 coding sequence is TGTGCCAGCAGCTTAGTGGCAGGCTATGGCTACACCTTC.

The V and J genes are TRBV4-1 and TRBJ1-2, with 8 bases that match TRBD1. V dropped 1 base and J dropped 7; count of bases not matched to a gene: 11. There are 16 residues in the CDR3. The germline V gene encodes CDR1 MGHRA and CDR2 YSYEKL. This CDR3 reads CASSQVRDRLPFGYTF. The DNA for the CDR3 is TGCGCCAGCAGCCAAGTCCGGGACAGGTTACCGTTTGGCTACACCTTC.

The gene calls are TRBV19 and TRBJ1-1; 10 bases match TRBD1. Trimming cost V 4 bases and J 4 bases; bases outside gene matches: 6. Looked up from germline, CDR1 is LNHDA and CDR2 is SQIVND (reference sequence). CDR3 length: 15 residues. DNA of the CDR3: TGTGCCAGTAGTACACACCGGGACAGGGGCACTGAAGCTTTCTTT. It codes for CASSTHRDRGTEAFF.

This chain joins TRBV5-5 and TRBJ2-2; either TRBD1 or TRBD2 may fit D (7 bases each). The CDR3 consists of 18 residues. In germline, CDR1 is SGHKS, CDR2 YYEKEE (reference sequence). V lost 2 bases and J 4 bases, leaving 21 bases between the germline ends. CDR3 in amino acids: CASSLTPRGGLGTGELFF. The CDR3 DNA sequence: TGTGCCAGCAGCTTAACGCCCAGGGGGGGGCTTGGCACCGGGGAGCTGTTTTTT. The entire variable domain, with the rest obtained from reference TRBV5-5 and TRBJ2-2, is as follows: DAGVTQSPTHLIKTRGQQVTLRCSPISGHKSVSWYQQVLGQGPQFIFQYYEKEERGRGNFPDRFSARQFPNYSSELNVNALLLGDSALYLCASSLTPRGGLGTGELFFGEGSRLTVL.

This chain links TRBV6-4 with TRBJ2-2; D gene ambiguous. Germline V lookup: CDR1 MRHNA, CDR2 SNTAGT. This CDR3 is 12 amino acids long. V was trimmed by 0 bases and J by 7 bases, leaving 3 bases between them. CDR3 in DNA: TGTGCCAGCAGTGACTCTTTCGGGGAGCTGTTTTTT. Protein: CASSDSFGELFF.

The CDR3 DNA follows: TGTGCCACTACCCGGAGGTCAGGACTAGCGGGAGTCACAGATACGCAGTATTTT. Protein sequence: CATTRRSGLAGVTDTQYF. V is TRBV7-2 and J is TRBJ2-3; TRBD2 aligns across 13 bases. The CDR3 sequence is 18 residues long. CDR1 and CDR2 from the germline V gene are SGHTA and FQGNSA. With V trimmed by 10 bases and J by 2 bases, 15 bases remained unmatched.

V usage is TRBV4-2 and J usage is TRBJ2-1, with D possibly matching TRBD2 (6 bases). Germline V gene data show CDR1 as LGHNA and CDR2 as YNFKEQ. Trimming removed 4 bases from V and 5 bases from J, with 15 bases in between. CDR3 size: 15 residues. The CDR3, as DNA: TGTGCCAGCAGCCCCGGGACTTTCACCCACAATGAGCAGTTCTTC. It encodes CASSPGTFTHNEQFF.

The V and J genes are TRBV30 and TRBJ2-5; perhaps D is TRBD1 or TRBD2 (5 bases each). From germline, CDR1 is GTSNPN and CDR2 SVGIG (reference sequence). This CDR3 spans 15 amino acids. Trimming removed 4 bases at V and 2 bases at J, with 17 bases between. CDR3 coding DNA: TGTGCCTGGACTCGAGCAGCCGGGGCACAAGAGACCCAGTACTTC. This gives the protein CAWTRAAGAQETQYF.

The genes are TRBV13 and TRBJ2-4; 9 positions match TRBD1. The CDR3 covers 15 residues. The germline gives CDR1 PRHDT, CDR2 FYEKMQ (reference sequence). J lost 6 bases, V lost 0 bases, and 3 bases had no gene match. DNA for the CDR3: TGTGCCAGCAGCTTAGGGGACAGGGGTAGAAACATTCAGTACTTC. Protein product: CASSLGDRGRNIQYF.

The rearrangement links TRBV29-1 to TRBJ2-2, with D possibly TRBD1 on 5 matching bases. CDR3 length: 13 amino acids. Germline CDR1 SQVTM, CDR2 ANQGSEA. V was shortened by 3 bases and J by 6 bases, with 11 bases between the two germline ends. The chain's CDR3 is CSVDTVGAGELFF. In nucleotides, the CDR3 is TGCAGCGTTGACACCGTAGGGGCCGGGGAGCTGTTTTTT.

This chain links TRBV12-5 with TRBJ2-4; D not certain. Germline V gives CDR1 LGHNT, CDR2 FRNRAP. With 6 bases removed from V and 6 bases from J, the gap between germline ends came to 15 bases. The CDR3 extends over 14 amino acids. The CDR3 loop reads CASGDGRRSNIQYF. Written as DNA, the CDR3 is TGTGCTAGTGGCGATGGGCGTAGATCAAACATTCAGTACTTC. Complete variable domain (other parts from reference TRBV12-5 and TRBJ2-4): DARVTQTPRHKVTEMGQEVTMRCQPILGHNTVFWYRQTMMQGLELLAYFRNRAPLDDSGMPKDRFSAEMPDATLATLKIQPSEPRDSAVYFCASGDGRRSNIQYFGAGTRLSVL.

The rearrangement joins TRBV10-3 to TRBJ2-7; TRBD1 is a possible D gene (5 bases). The CDR3 is 12 amino acids. Germline CDR1 is ENHRY and CDR2 is SYGVKD. V dropped 10 bases and J dropped 0 bases, with 10 bases sitting between them. CDR3 in amino acids: CATQASSYEQYF. The CDR3 nucleotides are TGTGCCACACAGGCGAGCTCCTACGAGCAGTACTTC.

The CDR3 spells CASSIKVQTGGTEAFF. CDR3 coding DNA: TGTGCCAGTAGTATAAAAGTTCAGACAGGGGGCACTGAAGCTTTCTTT. V and J are TRBV19 and TRBJ1-1; 9 bases are shared with TRBD1. The germline gives CDR1 LNHDA, CDR2 SQIVND (reference sequence). This CDR3 contains 16 residues. The V and J ends lost 2 bases and 4 bases, in that order; junction bases with no gene match: 8. Based on the CDR3 plus reference TRBV19 and TRBJ1-1, the full variable domain is DGGITQSPKYLFRKEGQNVTLSCEQNLNHDAMYWYRQDPGQGLRLIYYSQIVNDFQKGDIAEGYSVSREKKESFPLTVTSAQKNPTAFYLCASSIKVQTGGTEAFFGQGTRLTVV.

The rearrangement joins TRBV6-5 to TRBJ2-7, with a tentative D call TRBD2 (6 bases). Germline assignment: CDR1 MNHEY and CDR2 SVGAGI. Trimming removed 4 bases from V and 4 bases from J, with 14 bases in between. The CDR3 is made up of 14 amino acids. The CDR3 DNA follows: TGTGCCAGCAGTTCTAATGGACTAACTTACGAGCAGTACTTC. Protein sequence: CASSSNGLTYEQYF.

With respect to this clone: Within the sample, other DNA sequences also encode this same CDR3. V gene TRBV4-3 combines with J gene TRBJ2-1, with a possible D match to TRBD1 (6 bases). CDR3 length equals 15 residues. The germline gives CDR1 LGHNA, CDR2 YSLEER. Deletions cut 0 bases from V and 6 bases from J, with 12 bases between. The CDR3 is CASSQDRGVGNEQFF. For the CDR3, the DNA is TGCGCCAGCAGCCAAGACAGGGGCGTGGGCAATGAGCAGTTCTTC.

The rearrangement links TRBV5-4 to TRBJ2-1; a weak D match, TRBD2 (5 bases). V was pared by 5 bases and J by 6 bases, with 15 bases between. Germline V gives CDR1 SGHNT, CDR2 YYREEE (reference sequence). The CDR3 consists of 14 residues. The CDR3 is CASSSAGSFNEQFF. DNA of the CDR3: TGTGCCAGCAGTTCGGCTGGGAGTTTCAATGAGCAGTTCTTC. The whole variable domain, remainder taken from reference TRBV5-4 and TRBJ2-1, is ETGVTQSPTHLIKTRGQQVTLRCSSQSGHNTVSWYQQALGQGPQFIFQYYREEENGRGNFPPRFSGLQFPNYSSELNVNALELDDSALYLCASSSAGSFNEQFFGPGTRLTVL.

V and J are TRBV7-9 and TRBJ2-3; the D gene is possibly TRBD1 (5 bases). CDR1 is SEHNR and CDR2 is FQNEAQ in the germline V gene (reference sequence). The CDR3 consists of 14 residues. V lost 2 bases to trimming and J lost 7 bases, with 13 bases between them. For the CDR3, the DNA is TGTGCCAGCAGCTTACCAGGGTTTGGAAATACGCAGTATTTT. This translates into CASSLPGFGNTQYF.

The chain recombines TRBV30 with TRBJ2-3; 7 nucleotides align to TRBD1. The CDR3 is 18 residues long. Germline CDR1 GTSNPN, CDR2 SVGIG (reference sequence). After removal of 5 bases from V and 0 bases from J, the junction contained 17 bases not matched to a gene. CDR3 coding DNA: TGTGCCTGGCGATCTTCCTACAGGGGCCGCCTAAGCACAGATACGCAGTATTTT. It is translated as CAWRSSYRGRLSTDTQYF.

This clone has only one observation. This chain connects TRBV6-6 to TRBJ2-3; tentative D call: TRBD1 (6 bases). Per the germline V gene, CDR1 is MNHNY and CDR2 is SVGAGI (reference sequence). This CDR3 has 13 amino acids. V was clipped by 8 bases and J by 3 bases, with 12 bases between them. The CDR3 DNA sequence: TGTGCCAGCCTCCCCACAGGGACAGATACGCAGTATTTT. Protein: CASLPTGTDTQYF.

The CDR3 here is CASSLAGTSKETQYF. CDR3 nucleotides: TGTGCCAGCAGCTTAGCGGGGACTTCCAAAGAGACCCAGTACTTC. The V gene is TRBV7-2, the J gene TRBJ2-5; perhaps TRBD2 as D (6 bases). The CDR3 has 15 amino acids. V shed 0 bases and J shed 3 bases, with 11 bases lying between them. Germline V gene lookup returns CDR1 SGHTA and CDR2 FQGNSA.

This chain joins TRBV28 and TRBJ2-2; D is perhaps TRBD2 (5 bases). Between the trimmed V and J ends, which lost 6 bases and 4 bases, there was a span of 18 bases. CDR3 size: 16 residues. CDR1 is MDHEN and CDR2 is SYDVKM in the germline V gene. CDR3 residues: CASSPSFEAGTGELFF. CDR3 nucleotides: TGTGCCAGCAGCCCCTCCTTTGAGGCGGGCACCGGGGAGCTGTTTTTT.

This clone was seen just once. The J gene is TRBJ1-1, the V gene TRBV5-5; 7 nucleotides line up with TRBD1. Germline V lookup: CDR1 SGHKS, CDR2 YYEKEE (reference sequence). CDR3 size: 14 residues. After removal of 4 bases from V and 4 bases from J, the junction contained 7 bases not matched to a gene. The CDR3, as DNA: TGTGCCAGCAGCCAGGGGGTCACGAGCACTGAAGCTTTCTTT. Translating gives CASSQGVTSTEAFF.

This rearrangement joins TRBV25-1 to TRBJ2-2; 8 bases are shared with TRBD1. Germline loops: CDR1 MGHDK, CDR2 SYGVNS. This CDR3 is 16 amino acids long. Losses at the gene ends were 1 base for V and 2 bases for J; bases not matched to a gene: 3. The CDR3 spells CASSESTGVNTGELFF. In nucleotides, the CDR3 is TGTGCCAGCAGTGAATCGACAGGGGTCAACACCGGGGAGCTGTTTTTT.

V gene TRBV4-1 combines with J gene TRBJ1-2, with a weak D call TRBD1 (5 bases). This CDR3 comprises 13 residues. Trimming stripped 0 bases from V and 5 bases from J, with 7 bases between. Germline CDR1 MGHRA, CDR2 YSYEKL. The DNA of the CDR3 is TGCGCCAGCAGCCAAGACAGGGTTTATGGCTACACCTTC. Its protein product is CASSQDRVYGYTF.

This chain uses TRBV11-2 with TRBJ1-1; weak D call: TRBD1 (5 bases). CDR1 and CDR2 (germline): SGHAT, FQNNGV. This CDR3 region has 14 residues. The germline V and J ends were trimmed by 2 bases and 1 base, with 8 bases remaining between them. The CDR3 DNA reads as TGTGCCAGCAGCTTAAGCGACAGGAACACTGAAGCTTTCTTT. It codes for CASSLSDRNTEAFF.